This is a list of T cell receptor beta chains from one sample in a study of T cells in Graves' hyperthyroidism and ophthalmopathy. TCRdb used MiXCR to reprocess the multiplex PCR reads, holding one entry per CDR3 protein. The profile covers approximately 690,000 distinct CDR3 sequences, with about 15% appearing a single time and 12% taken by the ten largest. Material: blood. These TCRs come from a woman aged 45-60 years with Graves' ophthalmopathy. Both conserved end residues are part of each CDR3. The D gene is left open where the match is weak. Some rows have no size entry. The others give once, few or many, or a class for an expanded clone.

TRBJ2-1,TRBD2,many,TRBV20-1,TGCAGTGCTCAAGGACTAGCGGGAGGGTCCTACAATGAGCAGTTCTTC,CSAQGLAGGSYNEQFF
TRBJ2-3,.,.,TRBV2,TGTGCCAGCAGTGTGGGCCAGTCCGTCACAGATACGCAGTATTTT,CASSVGQSVTDTQYF
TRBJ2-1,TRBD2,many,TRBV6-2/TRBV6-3,TGTGCCAGCACCAACAATGTAATAGCGGGAGCCTACAATGAGCAGTTCTTC,CASTNNVIAGAYNEQFF
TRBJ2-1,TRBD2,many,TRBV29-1,TGCAGCGTTGCTGGGACTAGGGGCAATGAGCAGTTCTTC,CSVAGTRGNEQFF
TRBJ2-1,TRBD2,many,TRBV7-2,TGTGCCAGCAGCTTAGTAGCGGGAGTGGGTTACAATGAGCAGTTCTTC,CASSLVAGVGYNEQFF
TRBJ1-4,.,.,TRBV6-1,TGTGCCAGCAGTGATAGACAGAAGGCAAAACTGTTTTTT,CASSDRQKAKLFF
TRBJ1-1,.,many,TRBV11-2,TGTGCCAGCAGCTTAGTTTCGGGCGCGTCTCTTGAAGCTTTCTTT,CASSLVSGASLEAFF
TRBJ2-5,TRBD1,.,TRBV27,TGTGCCAGCAGTTTGTGGGGACAGCAAGAGACCCAGTACTTC,CASSLWGQQETQYF
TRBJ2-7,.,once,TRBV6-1,TGTGCCAGCAGCCAACTTTACTCAGGGATCGAGCAGTACTTC,CASSQLYSGIEQYF
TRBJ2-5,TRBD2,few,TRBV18,TGTGCCAGCTCACCACCCGGGACTAGCGAGACCCAGTACTTC,CASSPPGTSETQYF
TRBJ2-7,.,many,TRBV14,TGTGCCAGCAGCTACCGGGACACCGCCCTCTACGAGCAGTACTTC,CASSYRDTALYEQYF
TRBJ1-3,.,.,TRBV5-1,TGCGCCAGCAGCCAAGACAGGTCCTCTGGAAACACCATATATTTT,CASSQDRSSGNTIYF
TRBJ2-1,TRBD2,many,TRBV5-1,TGCGCCAGCAGCTTGACTAGCGGTAGCTCCTACAATGAGCAGTTCTTC,CASSLTSGSSYNEQFF
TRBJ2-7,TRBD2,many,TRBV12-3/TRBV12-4,TGTGCCAGCAGATCTTCGTCGGGAGGGCGGGAGCAGTACTTC,CASRSSSGGREQYF
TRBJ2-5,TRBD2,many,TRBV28,TGTGCCAGCAGTTTGGTCCCGACTAGCGTTCAAGAGACCCAGTACTTC,CASSLVPTSVQETQYF
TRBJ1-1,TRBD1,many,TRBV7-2,TGTGCCAGCTTCAACAGGGGGCTGAGCACTGAAGCTTTCTTT,CASFNRGLSTEAFF
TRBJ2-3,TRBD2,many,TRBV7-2,TGTGCCAGCAGCCCTAAGGGGACTAGCGGGAGTTATACGCAGTATTTT,CASSPKGTSGSYTQYF
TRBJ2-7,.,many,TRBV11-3,TGTGCCAGCAGCTTTAGCGGAAGCGAGCAGTACTTC,CASSFSGSEQYF
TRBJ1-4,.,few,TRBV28,TGTGCCAGCAGTCTCCATCCAGAAAAACTGTTTTTT,CASSLHPEKLFF
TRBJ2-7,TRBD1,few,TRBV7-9,TGTGCCAGCAGCGTTTACCGGGACAGGGTATACGAGCAGTACTTC,CASSVYRDRVYEQYF
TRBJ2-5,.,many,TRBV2,TGTGCCAGCAGGAGGGGCAGGGAAGAGACCCAGTACTTC,CASRRGREETQYF
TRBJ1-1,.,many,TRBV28,TGTGCCAGCTTAGCGACGGGGGGCACTGAAGCTTTCTTT,CASLATGGTEAFF
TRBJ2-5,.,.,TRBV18,TGTGCCAGCTCACCGACCTTGTACCAAGAGACCCAGTACTTC,CASSPTLYQETQYF
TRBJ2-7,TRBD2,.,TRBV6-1,TGTGCCAGCAAGGGACTAGCGGGAGACGAGCAGTACTTC,CASKGLAGDEQYF
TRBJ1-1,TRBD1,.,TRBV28,TGTGCCAGCAGTCAGGACAGGGTCGCGTTGAACACTGAAGCTTTCTTT,CASSQDRVALNTEAFF
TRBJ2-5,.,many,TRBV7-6,TGTGCCAGCAGCTTAGTTTTACGGCGGGAGACCCAGTACTTC,CASSLVLRRETQYF
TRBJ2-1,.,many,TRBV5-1,TGCGCCAGCAGCTTGGCCGCGGTAGCGGATATCAATGAGCAGTTCTTC,CASSLAAVADINEQFF
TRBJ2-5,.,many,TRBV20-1,TGCAGTGCCCTAGGGGGTCCAGGACAAGAGACCCAGTACTTC,CSALGGPGQETQYF
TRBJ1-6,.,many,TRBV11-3,TGTGCCAGCAGCTTAACACGGGCTAATTCACCCCTCCACTTT,CASSLTRANSPLHF
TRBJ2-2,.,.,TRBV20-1,TGCAGTGCTAGAGATGACGATGGGGCGAACACCGGGGAGCTGTTTTTT,CSARDDDGANTGELFF
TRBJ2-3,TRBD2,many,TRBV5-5,TGTGCCAGCAGCCTTTGGACTAGCGGGAATACAGATACGCAGTATTTT,CASSLWTSGNTDTQYF
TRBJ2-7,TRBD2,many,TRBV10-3,TGTGCCATCAGTAAGACTAGCGGGACCAGAGCAGCCTACGAGCAGTACTTC,CAISKTSGTRAAYEQYF
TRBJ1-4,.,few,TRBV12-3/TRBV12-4,TGTGCCAGCAGTTCTCTGGCCGGGAATGAAAAACTGTTTTTT,CASSSLAGNEKLFF
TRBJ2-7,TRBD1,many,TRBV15,TGTGCCACCAGCAAGTTCGGACAGGGGTCGTACGAGCAGTACTTC,CATSKFGQGSYEQYF
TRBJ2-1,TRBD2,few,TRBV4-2,TGTGCCAGCAGCCAGTTAACTAGCGGGATCTTAGACAATGAGCAGTTCTTC,CASSQLTSGILDNEQFF
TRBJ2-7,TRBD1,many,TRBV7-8,TGTGCCAGCTGCGTAGACAGGGCTGACGAGCAGTACTTC,CASCVDRADEQYF
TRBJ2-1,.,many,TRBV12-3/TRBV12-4,TGTGCCAGCAGTTTCACAGGGCAGGGGTCCTACAATGAGCAGTTCTTC,CASSFTGQGSYNEQFF
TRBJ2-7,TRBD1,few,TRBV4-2,TGTGCCAGCAGCCGAGAGGACAGGGGGGAAGTGTACGAGCAGTACTTC,CASSREDRGEVYEQYF
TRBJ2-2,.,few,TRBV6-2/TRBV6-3,TGTGCCAGCAGTCCCCCCGACACCCACAAAGGGGAGCTGTTTTTT,CASSPPDTHKGELFF
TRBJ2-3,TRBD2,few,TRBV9,TGTGCCAGCAGCGCCAGGACTAGGGGTAGCACAGATACGCAGTATTTT,CASSARTRGSTDTQYF
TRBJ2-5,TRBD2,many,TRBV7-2,TGTGCCAGCAGCACTAGCGGGAGTGGGGAGACCCAGTACTTC,CASSTSGSGETQYF
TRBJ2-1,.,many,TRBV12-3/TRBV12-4,TGTGCCAGCAGTTTACCCCAGGGTGGGGAACTCTCCTACAATGAGCAGTTCTTC,CASSLPQGGELSYNEQFF
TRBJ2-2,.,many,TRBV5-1,TGCGCCAGCAGCTTACCATTTGGGACCACCGGGGAGCTGTTTTTT,CASSLPFGTTGELFF